Included here is one T cell receptor beta chain sequence, with context. This entry is derived from a study of blood T cell repertoires in COVID-19. Original processing methods: Estimates of nucleated cell counts were drawn from the amplification of reference gene primers. Some clones are missing from TCRdb's copy, which holds only in-frame ones; the method was immunoSEQ multiplex PCR. The V and J calls and clone size are taken from that table; D and trimming were inferred from the DNA. The sample has about 160,000 clones, around four fifths seen once. The sequence was obtained from a woman between 45 and 65 years old who had recovered from COVID-19. The sequencing sample was made of PBMCs or T cells enriched from blood (not recorded which).

The DNA of the CDR3 is TGTGCCAGCAGCCAAGATCTGGGGGGGGACACTAGCACAGATACGCAGTATTTT. Translation gives CASSQDLGGDTSTDTQYF. The chain is built from TRBV3-1 (or the pseudogene TRBV3-2) and TRBJ2-3, with D perhaps TRBD2 (7 bases). V gave up 0 bases and J gave up 0 bases, with 16 bases separating them. Germline CDR1 and CDR2: LGHDT and YNNKEL (reference sequence). The CDR3 spans 18 residues.